Below, 17 T cell receptor beta chains from the same sample are listed, as sequenced in a study of CD8 T cells in ankylosing spondylitis. Via MiXCR, TCRdb re-called the 5' RACE reads, giving one row per CDR3 protein. Of 200,000 to 250,000 distinct CDR3 sequences in the sample, about 10% were seen once. The sequencing sample was made of blood, either unsorted or a sorted T cell fraction (not recorded which). The receptors originated from a male donor with ankylosing spondylitis or in good health (not recorded which).

V gene TRBV5-1 combines with J gene TRBJ1-1; TRBD1 might be the D (5 bases). The CDR3 extends over 14 amino acids. From germline, CDR1 is SGHRS and CDR2 YFSETQ. V lost 4 bases and J 1 base, leaving 11 bases between the germline ends. The CDR3 reads CASSVGLTNTEAFF. CDR3 nucleotide sequence: TGCGCCAGCAGCGTGGGACTCACGAACACTGAAGCTTTCTTT.

This clonotype was detected a few times. The chain carries TRBV7-8 and TRBJ2-3; 10 nucleotides line up with TRBD2. CDR1 is SGHVS and CDR2 is FQNEAQ in the germline V gene. The CDR3 sequence is 17 residues long. Unmatched junction bases numbered 12, after V lost 3 bases and J lost 6 bases. DNA of the CDR3: TGTGCCAGCAGCTTCCCCTCAGTAGCGGGGGGCGGGGATACGCAGTATTTT. Amino acids: CASSFPSVAGGGDTQYF. The full variable domain, rest sourced from reference TRBV7-8 and TRBJ2-3, is GAGVSQSPRYKVAKRGQDVALRCDPISGHVSLFWYQQALGQGPEFLTYFQNEAQLDKSGLPSDRFFAERPEGSVSTLKIQRTQQEDSAVYLCASSFPSVAGGGDTQYFGPGTRLTVL.

This clonotype was recorded at least ten times. The CDR3 sequence is CATSRVPRDRGDGYTF. The CDR3, as DNA: TGTGCCACCAGCAGAGTTCCCCGGGACAGGGGGGATGGCTACACCTTC. V gene TRBV15 combines with J gene TRBJ1-2; TRBD1 matches 11 bases. Germline lookup yields CDR1 LNHNV and CDR2 YYDKDF (reference sequence). CDR3 length equals 16 residues. Unmatched junction bases numbered 7, after V lost 1 base and J lost 6 bases.

The DNA for the CDR3 is TGCGCCAGCAGTCCACTAGCGGGGGTGTCAGGAGAGCAGTATTTT. This codes for CASSPLAGVSGEQYF. The chain joins TRBV5-1 to TRBJ2-3; 11 bases line up with TRBD2. The CDR3 runs to 15 residues. With 5 bases clipped from V and 11 bases from J, the junction kept 13 bases outside the gene matches. Germline V gene data show CDR1 as SGHRS and CDR2 as YFSETQ.

The chain employs TRBV24-1 and TRBJ2-7; D unclear. The CDR3 extends over 15 amino acids. Germline values: CDR1 KGHDR, CDR2 SFDVKD. V gave up 4 bases and J gave up 1 base, with 13 bases separating them. CDR3 sequence: CATSDQTDGSYEQYF. Here the CDR3 DNA reads TGTGCCACCAGTGACCAAACGGACGGATCCTACGAGCAGTACTTC.

This clonotype was seen repeatedly, ten times or more. The chain carries TRBV12-3 or TRBV12-4 and TRBJ1-1, with TRBD1 identical over 8 bases. Unmatched junction bases numbered 14, after V lost 7 bases and J lost 4 bases. The CDR3 runs 16 residues. The chain's CDR3 is CASTDRGASRSTEAFF. The CDR3 DNA reads as TGTGCCAGCACCGACAGGGGAGCCAGCAGGTCCACTGAAGCTTTCTTT.

This clonotype was counted between two and nine times. At one end, the junction sequence differs from germline, possibly due to a read error. The chain recombines TRBV7-7 with TRBJ2-2; tentative D call: TRBD2 (5 bases). The CDR3 extends over 16 amino acids. From germline, CDR1 is SSHAT and CDR2 FNYEAQ (reference sequence). CDR3 residues: CASSLALVGVSGELFF. CDR3 bases: TGTGCTAGCAGCTTAGCGCTCGTTGGGGTTTCCGGGGAGCTGTTTTTT.

This clonotype has only a few counts. The chain combines TRBV7-2 with TRBJ2-1; unclear D gene. The germline V and J ends were trimmed by 1 base and 7 bases, with 17 bases remaining between them. Per the germline V gene, CDR1 is SGHTA and CDR2 is FQGNSA. This CDR3 is built from 16 residues. The CDR3 loop reads CASSLVFASLDNEQFF. As DNA, the CDR3 is TGTGCCAGCAGCTTAGTTTTCGCGTCTTTGGATAATGAGCAGTTCTTC.

This clonotype was seen a few times. The CDR3, as DNA: TGTGCCAGCAGCTTAAAGTGGGGGTCTACAGATACGCAGTATTTT. It yields the protein CASSLKWGSTDTQYF. This rearrangement joins TRBV7-2 to TRBJ2-3; D possibly matches TRBD1 or TRBD2 (5 bases each). The germline CDR1 and CDR2 sequences are SGHTA and FQGNSA. The CDR3 contains 15 residues. Trimming cost V 2 bases and J 3 bases, with 12 bases left between them. The whole variable domain, filled in from reference TRBV7-2 and TRBJ2-3, reads GAGVSQSPSNKVTEKGKDVELRCDPISGHTALYWYRQSLGQGLEFLIYFQGNSAPDKSGLPSDRFSAERTGGSVSTLTIQRTQQEDSAVYLCASSLKWGSTDTQYFGPGTRLTVL.

This clonotype was observed a few times. V usage is TRBV12-3 or TRBV12-4 and J usage is TRBJ1-2, with TRBD1 identical over 11 bases. The CDR3 is made up of 15 amino acids. V dropped 6 bases and J dropped 7; count of bases not matched to a gene: 10. The CDR3 sequence: CASRPGTGGLSGYTF. The CDR3 region has the DNA TGTGCCAGCAGGCCCGGGACAGGGGGGTTGAGTGGCTACACCTTC.

This clonotype has a handful of counts. The rearrangement uses TRBV27 and TRBJ1-1; D ambiguous. The CDR3 runs to 13 residues. The germline V gene encodes CDR1 MNHEY and CDR2 SMNVEV (reference sequence). V lost 2 bases, J lost 5 bases, and 9 bases lay in between. Here the CDR3 DNA reads TGTGCCAGCAGTTTAGGGAGGTGGACTGAAGCTTTCTTT. This gives the protein CASSLGRWTEAFF.

This clonotype was found many times. V usage is TRBV11-2 and J usage is TRBJ2-3; 11 nucleotides match TRBD2. The trim removed 2 bases at V and 0 bases at J, leaving 7 bases unmatched. Germline V gives CDR1 SGHAT, CDR2 FQNNGV. The CDR3 runs 18 residues. CDR3 loop: CASSLRTSGFSSTDTQYF. The CDR3 nucleotides read TGTGCCAGCAGCTTAAGGACTAGCGGGTTTTCTAGCACAGATACGCAGTATTTT. The whole variable domain, filled in from reference TRBV11-2 and TRBJ2-3, reads EAGVAQSPRYKIIEKRQSVAFWCNPISGHATLYWYQQILGQGPKLLIQFQNNGVVDDSQLPKDRFSAERLKGVDSTLKIQPAKLEDSAVYLCASSLRTSGFSSTDTQYFGPGTRLTVL.

For this clonotype: A much larger clone is a single base away; this may be a read error. The chain recombines TRBV9 with TRBJ2-1, with D perhaps matching TRBD2 (5 bases). Germline assignment: CDR1 SGDLS and CDR2 YYNGEE. This CDR3 has 15 residues. The CDR3 DNA follows: TGTGCCGGCAGCCCTACGGACTCCCTCTACAATGAGCAGTTCTTC. It codes for CAGSPTDSLYNEQFF.

This clonotype appeared many times. The chain is built from TRBV5-1 and TRBJ2-1; D tentatively reads TRBD1 or TRBD2 (5 bases each). There are 16 residues in the CDR3. Germline lookup yields CDR1 SGHRS and CDR2 YFSETQ. V dropped 1 base and J dropped 7 bases, with 18 bases sitting between them. The DNA of the CDR3 is TGCGCCAGCAGCTTGCGGACTGGGACGGAATATAATGAGCAGTTCTTC. Its protein product is CASSLRTGTEYNEQFF.

This clonotype appeared many times. The gene calls are TRBV27 and TRBJ1-1, with 10 bases aligning to TRBD1. Per the germline V gene, CDR1 is MNHEY and CDR2 is SMNVEV (reference sequence). The CDR3 has 16 residues. Trimming at V came to 5 bases and at J to 4 bases, leaving 10 bases not matched to a gene. The CDR3 loop reads CASSPLDRGDFTEAFF. As DNA, the CDR3 is TGTGCCAGCAGTCCCCTGGACAGGGGGGATTTCACTGAAGCTTTCTTT.

The chain links TRBV30 to TRBJ2-4; 9 bases are shared with TRBD1. The germline gives CDR1 GTSNPN, CDR2 SVGIG (reference sequence). With 1 base clipped from V and 1 base from J, the junction kept 2 bases outside the gene matches. The length of the CDR3 is 15 residues. The CDR3 reads CAWSGDRGAKNIQYF. In DNA, the CDR3 is TGTGCCTGGAGTGGAGACAGGGGGGCCAAAAACATTCAGTACTTC.

This clonotype came up many times. The V and J genes are TRBV5-1 and TRBJ2-1; weak D call: TRBD1 (6 bases). From germline, CDR1 is SGHRS and CDR2 YFSETQ. This CDR3 is 14 amino acids long. V was trimmed by 4 bases and J by 8 bases, leaving 16 bases between them. The DNA of the CDR3 is TGCGCCAGCAGCCTACTTCAGGGGCGGGATGAGCAGTTCTTC. Protein sequence: CASSLLQGRDEQFF.